The clone carrying this T cell receptor (beta chain) was counted between two and nine times. These data originate in a study of blood T cells in healthy people across ages. Through a sample-barcoded 5' primer and a J-beta primer mix, a second PCR was run for roughly 7 to 12 cycles. TCRdb re-analysed the 5' RACE reads in MiXCR, keeping a single row per CDR3 protein. The sample records 1.8 million or so distinct CDR3 sequences, about 39% being singletons. The CDR3 extends over 15 amino acids. Germline loops: CDR1 DFQATT, CDR2 SNEGSKA (reference sequence). The V end lost 0 bases, the J end lost 7 bases, and 15 bases lay between the germline ends.

The sample consisted of blood. V and J are TRBV20-1 and TRBJ1-4; D is possibly TRBD1 (6 bases). The receptor was derived from a human donor in good health. CDR3: CSARDPGQGFEKLFF. CDR3 DNA: TGCAGTGCTAGAGATCCGGGGCAGGGGTTTGAAAAACTGTTTTTT.